The present T cell receptor (beta chain) was sequenced within a study of vaccination and CD4 T cells after COVID-19. Study-wide context: Vaccination of participants consisted of two doses of either BNT162b2 or mRNA-1273 vaccine. Study outcomes and limitations: The median count of SARS-CoV-2-reactive clonotypes rose from approximately 21 to 40, not significantly.

This clonotype is a singleton in its sample. Its target is unknown. Germline values: CDR1 MDHEN, CDR2 SYDVKM. The CDR3 loop spans 14 amino acids. V was shortened by 3 bases and J by 5 bases, with 13 bases between the two germline ends. The assay that was used to sequence DNA from cultured CD4+ T cells was the Oncomine TCR Beta short-read assay. TCRdb recomputed calls from the PCR reads with MiXCR, one row per CDR3 protein. Of fewer than 25,000 distinct CDR3 sequences in the sample, roughly 40% were seen once. Indicated time point: late sampling 161 to 241 days after vaccination in three convalescent patients. Treatment denoted: approximately 10-day PBMC culture with coronavirus spike peptide pools or control peptides (ViraFEST assay).

The TCR sequence derives from a human donor who had recovered from COVID-19. The V gene is TRBV28, the J gene TRBJ1-1; D remains ambiguous. The specimen was CD4+ T cells from blood, cultured in vitro, collected about 7 months after SARS-CoV-2 vaccination. CDR3 DNA: TGTGCCAGCAGTTTTCGATTCTTTAAAACTGAAGCTTTCTTT. Translating it yields CASSFRFFKTEAFF.